The rows below give T cell receptor beta chains drawn from one sample of a study of shared clonotypes between healthy human individuals. Clones were read by immunoSEQ multiplex PCR, and TCRdb kept only the in-frame ones, dropping some. The sample records under 850,000 clones, about 92% being singletons. The material sequenced was naive CD8+ T cells sorted from blood. These receptors were obtained from a man aged 30-40 years in good health. The CDR3 runs from the conserved cysteine through the conserved F or W. A D gene is named only where the DNA matches it firmly. Rows give clone size only sometimes, using once, few, many, or a class for an expanded clone.

-	TRBD1	TRBV7-2	TRBJ2-7	CASSSGQGLPFYEQYF	TGTGCCAGCAGCTCCGGACAGGGCCTACCCTTCTACGAGCAGTACTTC
-	TRBD1	TRBV28	TRBJ1-4	CASSSSGWGQGQSEKLFF	TGTGCCAGCAGTTCAAGTGGTTGGGGACAGGGACAATCCGAAAAACTGTTTTTT
-	-	TRBV4-1	TRBJ2-7	CASSQGPRRGSDEQYF	TGCGCCAGCAGCCAAGGTCCACGGAGGGGTTCTGACGAGCAGTACTTC
-	-	TRBV5-3	TRBJ2-7	CAIMLVWEQYF	TGTGCCATAATGCTGGTTTGGGAGCAGTACTTC
-	-	TRBV7-2	TRBJ1-5	CASSLEGQPQHF	TGTGCCAGCAGCTTAGAGGGGCAGCCCCAGCATTTT
-	TRBD1	TRBV28	TRBJ1-2	CASSKDPQGANYGYTF	TGTGCCAGCAGTAAAGATCCACAGGGGGCAAACTATGGCTACACCTTC
-	TRBD1	TRBV7-9	TRBJ2-7	CASSSDSDRAYEQYF	TGTGCCAGCAGCTCTGACAGCGACAGGGCCTACGAGCAGTACTTC
-	-	TRBV5-4	TRBJ2-5	CASSLLKIDRQYF	TGTGCCAGCAGCCTCCTGAAGATCGATAGGCAGTACTTC
-	TRBD2	TRBV7-9	TRBJ2-1	CASSLEASGIYNEQFF	TGTGCCAGCAGCTTAGAGGCTAGCGGGATTTACAATGAGCAGTTCTTC
-	TRBD1	TRBV5-1	TRBJ2-7	CASSFTQGAHEQYF	TGCGCCAGCAGCTTTACACAGGGGGCGCACGAGCAGTACTTC
-	-	TRBV2	TRBJ2-5	CASSVSAGTQETQYF	TGTGCCAGCAGTGTATCGGCGGGCACTCAAGAGACCCAGTACTTC
-	TRBD2	TRBV5-1	TRBJ2-7	CASSLAGVGGYEQYF	TGCGCCAGCAGCTTAGCGGGAGTCGGTGGGTACGAGCAGTACTTC
-	TRBD2	TRBV5-1	TRBJ2-1	CASSPVLASGSNEQFF	TGCGCCAGCAGCCCCGTCTTGGCTAGCGGGAGCAATGAGCAGTTCTTC
-	-	TRBV10-3	TRBJ2-1	CAIRDGNEQFF	TGTGCCATCCGCGATGGGAATGAGCAGTTCTTC
-	-	TRBV27	TRBJ2-3	CASTYGAGHYTDTQYF	TGTGCCAGCACCTATGGGGCAGGGCATTACACAGATACGCAGTATTTT
-	-	TRBV5-1	TRBJ1-5	CASSLAPGTNQPQHF	TGCGCCAGCAGCTTGGCCCCAGGAACCAATCAGCCCCAGCATTTT
-	TRBD1	TRBV7-9	TRBJ1-2	CASSLSRTGFSGYTF	TGTGCCAGCAGCCTCTCCCGGACAGGATTTTCTGGCTACACCTTC
-	TRBD1	TRBV28	TRBJ2-2	CASSLQGARFNDGELFF	TGTGCCAGCAGTTTACAGGGGGCGCGATTTAACGACGGGGAGCTGTTTTTT
few	-	TRBV28	TRBJ2-1	CASSLMYNEQFF	TGTGCCAGCAGTTTGATGTACAATGAGCAGTTCTTC
-	-	TRBV10-2	TRBJ2-7	CASSEGSVEQYF	TGCGCCAGCAGTGAAGGGAGCGTCGAGCAGTACTTC
-	-	TRBV19	TRBJ1-5	CASSRGWSQPQHF	TGTGCCAGTAGTAGGGGTTGGAGTCAGCCCCAGCATTTT
-	TRBD1	TRBV27	TRBJ2-7	CASSFYRGPYEQYF	TGTGCCAGCAGTTTTTACAGGGGTCCCTACGAGCAGTACTTC
-	TRBD1	TRBV11-2	TRBJ2-1	CASREGTGGSNEQFF	TGTGCCAGCAGAGAAGGGACAGGGGGAAGCAATGAGCAGTTCTTC
-	-	TRBV7-6	TRBJ2-7	CASSLGGGLYEQYF	TGTGCCAGCAGCTTAGGTGGGGGCCTCTACGAGCAGTACTTC
-	TRBD2	TRBV4-3	TRBJ2-3	CASSSRTSGKTDTQYF	TGCGCCAGCAGCTCTCGGACTAGCGGGAAGACAGATACGCAGTATTTT
-	TRBD2	TRBV10-2	TRBJ2-7	CASQPGLAGSEQYF	TGCGCCAGTCAACCGGGACTAGCGGGAAGCGAGCAGTACTTC
-	-	TRBV30	TRBJ2-3	CAWSAGSSTDTQYF	TGTGCCTGGAGTGCCGGCTCGAGCACAGATACGCAGTATTTT
-	-	TRBV7-9	TRBJ2-2	CASSLPRYSGELFF	TGTGCCAGCAGCTTACCCAGGTACTCCGGGGAGCTGTTTTTT
-	-	TRBV19	TRBJ2-1	CASSSLTDAYNEQFF	TGTGCCAGTAGCTCATTGACTGATGCCTACAATGAGCAGTTCTTC
-	-	TRBV11-2	TRBJ2-6	CASSWEASGANVLTF	TGTGCCAGCAGCTGGGAAGCCTCTGGGGCCAACGTCCTGACTTTC
-	-	TRBV7-9	TRBJ2-7	CASSSPPPSHYEQYF	TGTGCCAGCAGCAGCCCCCCTCCATCCCACTACGAGCAGTACTTC
-	-	TRBV27	TRBJ1-1	CASSFGGVNTEAFF	TGTGCCAGCAGTTTCGGTGGGGTGAACACTGAAGCTTTCTTT
-	TRBD1	TRBV27	TRBJ2-7	CASSSPRQGVYEQYF	TGTGCCAGCAGTTCCCCCCGACAGGGGGTCTACGAGCAGTACTTC
-	-	TRBV5-8	TRBJ2-7	CASNSEGSYEQYF	TGTGCCAGCAACTCCGAAGGTAGCTACGAGCAGTACTTC
-	-	TRBV19	TRBJ1-1	CASSIVVQIPGTEAFF	TGTGCCAGTAGTATAGTAGTCCAAATCCCGGGGACTGAAGCTTTCTTT
-	TRBD2	TRBV27	TRBJ2-7	CASSLPPYEGGPYEQYF	TGTGCCAGCAGTTTACCTCCATATGAGGGAGGGCCCTACGAGCAGTACTTC
-	TRBD1	TRBV6-5	TRBJ1-1	CASSVGQENTEAFF	TGTGCCAGCAGTGTGGGACAGGAGAACACTGAAGCTTTCTTT
-	-	TRBV21-1	TRBJ2-2	CASSKSGGINTGELFF	TGTGCCAGCAGCAAATCAGGCGGAATTAACACCGGGGAGCTGTTTTTT
-	TRBD2	TRBV4-1	TRBJ2-5	CASGQVGSGGETQYF	TGCGCCAGCGGCCAGGTGGGGTCGGGGGGAGAGACCCAGTACTTC
-	TRBD2	TRBV27	TRBJ2-2	CASSGTSGRSNTGELFF	TGTGCCAGCAGTGGGACTAGCGGGAGGTCAAACACCGGGGAGCTGTTTTTT